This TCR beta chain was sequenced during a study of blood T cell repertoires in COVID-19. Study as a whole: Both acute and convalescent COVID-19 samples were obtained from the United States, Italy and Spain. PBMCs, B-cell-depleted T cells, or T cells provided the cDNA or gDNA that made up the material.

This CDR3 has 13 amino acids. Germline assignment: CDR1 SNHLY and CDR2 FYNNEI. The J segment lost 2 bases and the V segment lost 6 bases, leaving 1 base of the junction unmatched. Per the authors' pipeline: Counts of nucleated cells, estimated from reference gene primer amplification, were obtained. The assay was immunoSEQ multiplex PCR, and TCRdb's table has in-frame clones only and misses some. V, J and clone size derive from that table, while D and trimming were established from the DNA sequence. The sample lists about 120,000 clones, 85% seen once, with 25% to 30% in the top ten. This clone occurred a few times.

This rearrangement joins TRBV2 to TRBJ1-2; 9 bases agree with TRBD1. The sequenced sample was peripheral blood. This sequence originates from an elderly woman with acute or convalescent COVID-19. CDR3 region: CASRGQGNYGYTF. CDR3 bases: TGTGCCAGCAGGGGACAGGGAAACTATGGCTACACCTTC.